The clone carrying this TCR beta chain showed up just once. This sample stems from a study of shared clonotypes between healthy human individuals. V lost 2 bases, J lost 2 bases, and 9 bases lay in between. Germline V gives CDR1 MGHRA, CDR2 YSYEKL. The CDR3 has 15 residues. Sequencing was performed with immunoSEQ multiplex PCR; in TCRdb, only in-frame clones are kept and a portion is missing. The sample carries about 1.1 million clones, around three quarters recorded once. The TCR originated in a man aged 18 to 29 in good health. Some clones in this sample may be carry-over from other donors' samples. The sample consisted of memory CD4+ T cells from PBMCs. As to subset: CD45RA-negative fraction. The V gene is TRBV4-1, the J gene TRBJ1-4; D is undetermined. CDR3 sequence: CASSQSRGTNEKLFF. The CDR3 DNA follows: TGCGCCAGCAGCCAATCTCGTGGGACTAATGAAAAACTGTTTTTT.